This T cell receptor (beta chain) was retrieved from a study of blood T cell repertoires in COVID-19. Libraries were prepared by immunoSEQ multiplex PCR; TCRdb keeps only in-frame clonotypes and omits some of them. The data show approximately 450,000 clones, more than 80% seen once. Germline CDR1 and CDR2: LNHDA and SQIVND (reference sequence). V lost 2 bases, J lost 7 bases, and 15 bases lay in between. CDR3 length: 15 amino acids. This clone was observed once. The clonotype was recovered from a man aged 25 to 40 who had recovered from COVID-19. The sample consisted of PBMCs or T cells enriched from blood (not recorded which). V gene TRBV19 combines with J gene TRBJ1-5; D not resolved. The CDR3 loop reads CASSINEGSGQPQHF. The CDR3 nucleotides are TGTGCCAGTAGTATAAATGAAGGGTCGGGGCAGCCCCAGCATTTT.